The source of this T cell receptor beta chain is a study of T-cell memory formation after mild COVID-19. Background on the study: Largely donor-specific sequence clusters came from two donors.

Using its own MiXCR run on the 5' RACE reads, TCRdb lists one record per CDR3 protein. Seen here are approximately 190,000 distinct CDR3 sequences, about 18% observed once, and the top ten hold roughly 2.6%. The CDR3 runs 15 residues. CDR1 is SGDLS, CDR2 YYNGEE, per germline. V trimming: 3 bases; J trimming: 5 bases; junction bases outside the gene matches: 10. Regarding this clonotype: The target antigen is unknown.

Overall study findings and caveats: Contracting CD4+ clones lay largely in CM and EM, with CD8+ ones residing in EMRA. Memory sampled before infection contained some responding clones, suggesting cross-reactive memory joined.

This sequence originates from an adult woman who had mild COVID-19 (a few samples of this study predate the infection). Cell type and time point are not known. The V gene is TRBV9, the J gene TRBJ1-1, with 7 bases aligning to TRBD1. The sample consisted of PBMCs or a T cell subset sorted from them (not recorded which). CDR3 loop: CASSADKRGLTEAFF. As DNA, the CDR3 is TGTGCCAGCAGCGCAGACAAGAGGGGGCTTACTGAAGCTTTCTTT.